Sequencing of this T cell receptor beta chain was carried out in a study of T cell repertoires in cytomegalovirus infection. About the study: Indications came from public TCR beta signatures; they pointed to CMV infection and to a matching HLA type.

MiXCR, run by TCRdb on the reads, gives a single entry per CDR3 protein. Of 700,000 to 950,000 distinct CDR3 sequences listed, around a third are singletons. CDR3 length equals 11 residues. CDR1 and CDR2 from the germline V gene are SGHVS and FQNEAQ. In this sample, this clonotype turned up a few times. Its specificity is not known. The junction departs from germline at one end; a sequencing error may be responsible. V and J are TRBV7-8 and TRBJ2-5, with 7 bases identical to TRBD2. Sequenced here: cultured CD8+ T cells from PBMCs, sampled from culture after CMV antigen stimulation. This receptor was identified in a human donor in good health (CMV status not recorded). Some clones in this sample may be carry-over from other donors' samples. As DNA, the CDR3 is TGTGCCAGCAGGAGAGGGAGGGAGCCGCACTTC. This codes for CASRRGREPHF.